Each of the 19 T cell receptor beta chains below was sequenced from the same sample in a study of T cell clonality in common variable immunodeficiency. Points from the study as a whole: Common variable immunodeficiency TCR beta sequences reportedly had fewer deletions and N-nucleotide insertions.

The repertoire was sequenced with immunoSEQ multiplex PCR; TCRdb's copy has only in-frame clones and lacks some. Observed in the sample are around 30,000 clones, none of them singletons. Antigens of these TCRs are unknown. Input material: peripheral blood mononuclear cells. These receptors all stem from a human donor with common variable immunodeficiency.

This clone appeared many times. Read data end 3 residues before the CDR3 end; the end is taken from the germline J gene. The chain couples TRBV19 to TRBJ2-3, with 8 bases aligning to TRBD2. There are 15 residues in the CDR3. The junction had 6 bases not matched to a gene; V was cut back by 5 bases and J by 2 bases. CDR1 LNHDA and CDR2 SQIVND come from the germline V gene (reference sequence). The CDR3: CASSAIAGLTDTQYF. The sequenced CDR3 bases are TGTGCCAGTAGTGCCATAGCGGGACTCACAGATACG.

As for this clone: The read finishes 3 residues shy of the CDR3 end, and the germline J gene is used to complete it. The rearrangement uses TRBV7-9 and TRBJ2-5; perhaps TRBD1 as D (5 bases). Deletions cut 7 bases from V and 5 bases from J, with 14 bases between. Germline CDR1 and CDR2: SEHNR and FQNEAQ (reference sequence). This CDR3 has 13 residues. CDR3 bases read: TGTGCCAGCACCCCCCAGGGTCGGGAGACC. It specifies CASTPQGRET. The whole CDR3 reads CASTPQGRETQYF.

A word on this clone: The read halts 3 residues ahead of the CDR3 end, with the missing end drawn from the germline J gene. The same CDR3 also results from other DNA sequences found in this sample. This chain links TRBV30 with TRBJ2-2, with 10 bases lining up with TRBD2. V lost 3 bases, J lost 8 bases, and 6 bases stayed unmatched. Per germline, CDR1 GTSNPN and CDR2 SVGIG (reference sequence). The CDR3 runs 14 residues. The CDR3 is CAWSGLAVSGELFF. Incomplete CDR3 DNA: TGTGCCTGGAGCGGACTAGCGGTCTCGGGGGAG.

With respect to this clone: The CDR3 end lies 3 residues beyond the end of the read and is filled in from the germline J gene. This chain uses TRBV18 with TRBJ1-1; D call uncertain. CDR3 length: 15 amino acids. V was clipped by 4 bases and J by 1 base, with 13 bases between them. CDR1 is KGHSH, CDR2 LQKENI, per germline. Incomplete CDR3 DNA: TGTGCCAGCTCACTAACTACGGGGTCGAACACTGAA. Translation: CASSLTTGSNTE. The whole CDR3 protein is CASSLTTGSNTEAFF.

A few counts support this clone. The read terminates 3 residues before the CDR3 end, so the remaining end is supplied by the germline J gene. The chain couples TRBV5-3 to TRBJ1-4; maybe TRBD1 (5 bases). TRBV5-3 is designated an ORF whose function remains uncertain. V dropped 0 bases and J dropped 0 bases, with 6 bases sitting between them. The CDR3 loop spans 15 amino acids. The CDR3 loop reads CARSLGGATNEKLFF. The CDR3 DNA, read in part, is TGTGCCAGAAGCTTGGGGGGGGCAACTAATGAAAAA.

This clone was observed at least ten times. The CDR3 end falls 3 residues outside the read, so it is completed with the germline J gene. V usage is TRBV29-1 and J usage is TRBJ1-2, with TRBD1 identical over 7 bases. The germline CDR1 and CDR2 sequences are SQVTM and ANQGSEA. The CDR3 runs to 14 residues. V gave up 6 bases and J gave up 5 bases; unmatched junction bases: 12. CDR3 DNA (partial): TGCAGCGTACGAGGACAGGCGACTACTTATGGC. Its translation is CSVRGQATTYG. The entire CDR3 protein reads CSVRGQATTYGYTF.

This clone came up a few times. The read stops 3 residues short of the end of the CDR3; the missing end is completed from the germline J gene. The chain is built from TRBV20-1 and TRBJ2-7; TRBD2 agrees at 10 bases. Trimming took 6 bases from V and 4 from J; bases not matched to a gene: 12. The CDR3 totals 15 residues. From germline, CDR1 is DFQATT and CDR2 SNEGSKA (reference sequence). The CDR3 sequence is CSALDPGLAEYEQYF. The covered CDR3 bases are TGCAGTGCATTGGACCCTGGACTAGCGGAGTACGAG.

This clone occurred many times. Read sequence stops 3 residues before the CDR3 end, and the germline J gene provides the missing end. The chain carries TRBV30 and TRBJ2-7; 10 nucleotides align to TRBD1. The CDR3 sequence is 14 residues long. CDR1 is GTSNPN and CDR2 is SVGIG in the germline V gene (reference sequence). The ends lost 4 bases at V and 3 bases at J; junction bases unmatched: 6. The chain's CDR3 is CAWNSGTGDYEQYF. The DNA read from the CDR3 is TGTGCCTGGAATTCGGGGACAGGGGACTACGAG.

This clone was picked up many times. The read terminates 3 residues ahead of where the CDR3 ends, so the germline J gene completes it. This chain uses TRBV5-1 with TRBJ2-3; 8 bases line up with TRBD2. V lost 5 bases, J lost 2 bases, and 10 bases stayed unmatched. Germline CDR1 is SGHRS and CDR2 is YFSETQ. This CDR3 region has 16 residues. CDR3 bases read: TGCGCCAGCAGACCCTGGACTAGCCAGAACACAGATACG. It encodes CASRPWTSQNTDT. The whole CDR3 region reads CASRPWTSQNTDTQYF.

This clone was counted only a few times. The CDR3 DNA, read in part, is TGCGCCAGTAGACAGGGGGCTGACGGC. It specifies CASRQGADG. The whole CDR3 sequence is CASRQGADGYTF. The V call is TRBV23-1, the J call TRBJ1-2; 10 nucleotides align to TRBD1. The sequence runs out 3 residues before the end of the CDR3; the remainder is reconstructed from the germline J gene. TRBV23-1 is noted as an ORF with a role that remains uncertain. The CDR3 has 12 residues.

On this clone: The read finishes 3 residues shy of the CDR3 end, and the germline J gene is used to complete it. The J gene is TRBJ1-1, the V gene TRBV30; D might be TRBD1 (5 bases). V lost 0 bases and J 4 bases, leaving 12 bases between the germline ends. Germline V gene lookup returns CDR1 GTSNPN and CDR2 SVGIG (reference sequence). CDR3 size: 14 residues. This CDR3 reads CAWSVGLGGTEAFF. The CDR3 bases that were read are TGTGCCTGGAGTGTGGGCCTGGGGGGCACTGAA. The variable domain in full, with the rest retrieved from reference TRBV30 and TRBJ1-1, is SQTIHQWPATLVQPVGSPLSLECTVEGTSNPNLYWYRQAAGRGLQLLFYSVGIGQISSEVPQNLSASRPQDRQFILSSKKLLLSDSGFYLCAWSVGLGGTEAFFGQGTRLTVV.

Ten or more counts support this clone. CDR3 DNA (partial): TGTGCCAGCAGCCGGGACTTTAATTCACCC. Its protein is CASSRDFNSP. The whole CDR3 is CASSRDFNSPLHF. The gene calls are TRBV6-2 or TRBV6-3 and TRBJ1-6, with D maybe TRBD1 (5 bases). The read finishes 3 residues shy of the CDR3 end, and the germline J gene is used to complete it. The CDR3 totals 13 residues. Between the trimmed V and J ends, which lost 6 bases and 6 bases, there was a span of 9 bases. Germline CDR1 and CDR2: MNHEY and SVGEGT.

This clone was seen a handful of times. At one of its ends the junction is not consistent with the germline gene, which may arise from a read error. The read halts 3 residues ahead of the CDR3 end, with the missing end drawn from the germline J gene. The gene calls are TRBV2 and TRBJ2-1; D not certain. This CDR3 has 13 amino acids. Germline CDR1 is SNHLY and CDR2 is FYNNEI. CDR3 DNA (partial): TGTGCCAGCATTGAAGTAGTCTCCTCTGAG. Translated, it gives CASIEVVSSE. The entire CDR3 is CASIEVVSSEQFF.

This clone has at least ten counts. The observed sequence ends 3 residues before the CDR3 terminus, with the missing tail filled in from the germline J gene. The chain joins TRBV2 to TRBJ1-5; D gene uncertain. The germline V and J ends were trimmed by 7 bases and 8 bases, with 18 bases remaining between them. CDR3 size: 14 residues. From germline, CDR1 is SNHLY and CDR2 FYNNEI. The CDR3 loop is CASKEEHSREPQHF. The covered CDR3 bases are TGTGCCAGCAAGGAGGAGCACAGTAGGGAGCCC.

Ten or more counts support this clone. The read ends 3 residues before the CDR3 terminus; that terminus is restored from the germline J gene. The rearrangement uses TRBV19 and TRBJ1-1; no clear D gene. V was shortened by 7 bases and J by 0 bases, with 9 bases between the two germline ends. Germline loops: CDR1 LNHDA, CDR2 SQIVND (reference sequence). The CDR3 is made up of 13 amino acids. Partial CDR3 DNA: TGTGCCAGTATGCGGGTGGTGAACACTGAA. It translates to CASMRVVNTE. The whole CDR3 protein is CASMRVVNTEAFF.

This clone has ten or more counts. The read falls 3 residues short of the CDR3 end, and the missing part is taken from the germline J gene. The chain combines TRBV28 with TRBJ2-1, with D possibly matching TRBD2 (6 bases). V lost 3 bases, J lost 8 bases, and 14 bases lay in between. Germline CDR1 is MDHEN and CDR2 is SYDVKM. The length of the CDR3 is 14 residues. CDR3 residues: CASSFEGREDEQFF. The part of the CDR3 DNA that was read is TGTGCCAGCAGTTTCGAAGGCAGGGAGGATGAG. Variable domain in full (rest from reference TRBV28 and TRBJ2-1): DVKVTQSSRYLVKRTGEKVFLECVQDMDHENMFWYRQDPGLGLRLIYFSYDVKMKEKGDIPEGYSVSREKKERFSLILESASTNQTSMYLCASSFEGREDEQFFGPGTRLTVL.

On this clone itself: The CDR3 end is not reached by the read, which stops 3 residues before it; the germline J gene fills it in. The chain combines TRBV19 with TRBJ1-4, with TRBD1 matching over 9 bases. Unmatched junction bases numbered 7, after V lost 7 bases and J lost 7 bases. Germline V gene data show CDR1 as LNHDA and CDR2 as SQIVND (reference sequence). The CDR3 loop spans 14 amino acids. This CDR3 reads CASNTGQGGEKLFF. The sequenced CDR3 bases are TGTGCCAGTAATACGGGACAGGGTGGTGAAAAA.

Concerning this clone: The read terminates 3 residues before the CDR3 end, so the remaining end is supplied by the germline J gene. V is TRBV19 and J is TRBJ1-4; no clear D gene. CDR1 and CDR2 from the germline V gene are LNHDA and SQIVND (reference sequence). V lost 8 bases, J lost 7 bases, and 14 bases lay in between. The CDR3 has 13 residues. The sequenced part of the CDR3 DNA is TGTGCCAGTGGACGGGAGAGCGGTGAAAAA. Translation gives CASGRESGEK. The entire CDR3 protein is CASGRESGEKLFF.

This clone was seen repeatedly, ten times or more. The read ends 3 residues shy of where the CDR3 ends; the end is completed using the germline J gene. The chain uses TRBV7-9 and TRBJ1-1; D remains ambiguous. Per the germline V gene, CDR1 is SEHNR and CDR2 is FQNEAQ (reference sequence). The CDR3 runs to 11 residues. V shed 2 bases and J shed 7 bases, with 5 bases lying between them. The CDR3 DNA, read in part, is TGTGCCAGCAGCTTATTCGGTGAA. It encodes CASSLFGE. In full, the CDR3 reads CASSLFGEAFF.